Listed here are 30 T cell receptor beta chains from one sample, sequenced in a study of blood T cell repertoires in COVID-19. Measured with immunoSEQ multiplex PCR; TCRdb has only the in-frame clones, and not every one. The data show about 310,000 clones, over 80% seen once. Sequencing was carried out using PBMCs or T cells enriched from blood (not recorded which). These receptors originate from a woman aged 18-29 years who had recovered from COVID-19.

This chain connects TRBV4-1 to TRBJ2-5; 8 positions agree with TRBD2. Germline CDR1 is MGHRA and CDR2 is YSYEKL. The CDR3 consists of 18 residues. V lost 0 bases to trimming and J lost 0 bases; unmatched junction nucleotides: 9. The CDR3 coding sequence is TGCGCCAGCAGCCAAGATGTTTCTGGCGGGGGGTACCAAGAGACCCAGTACTTC. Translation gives CASSQDVSGGGYQETQYF.

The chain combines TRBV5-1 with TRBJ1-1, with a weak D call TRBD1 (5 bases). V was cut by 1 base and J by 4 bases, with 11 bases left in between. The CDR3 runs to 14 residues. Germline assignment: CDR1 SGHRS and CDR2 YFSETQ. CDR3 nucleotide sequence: TGCGCCAGCAGCTTGTTGGGGGGAAGCACTGAAGCTTTCTTT. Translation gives CASSLLGGSTEAFF. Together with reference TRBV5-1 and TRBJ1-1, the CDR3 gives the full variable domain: KAGVTQTPRYLIKTRGQQVTLSCSPISGHRSVSWYQQTPGQGLQFLFEYFSETQRNKGNFPGRFSGRQFSNSRSEMNVSTLELGDSALYLCASSLLGGSTEAFFGQGTRLTVV.

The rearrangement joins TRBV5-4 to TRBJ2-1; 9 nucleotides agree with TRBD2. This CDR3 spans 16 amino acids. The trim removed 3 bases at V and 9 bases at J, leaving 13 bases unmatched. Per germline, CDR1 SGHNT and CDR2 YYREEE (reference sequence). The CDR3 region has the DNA TGTGCCAGCAGCTCCATCGCGGGGGGGCAGGGTTCTGAGCAGTTCTTC. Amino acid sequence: CASSSIAGGQGSEQFF.

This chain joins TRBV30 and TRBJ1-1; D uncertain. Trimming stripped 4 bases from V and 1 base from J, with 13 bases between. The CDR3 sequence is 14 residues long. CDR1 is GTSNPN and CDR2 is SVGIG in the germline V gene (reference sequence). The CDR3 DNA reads TGTGCCTGGACAAGGGAGGTAGCGAACACTGAAGCTTTCTTT. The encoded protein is CAWTREVANTEAFF.

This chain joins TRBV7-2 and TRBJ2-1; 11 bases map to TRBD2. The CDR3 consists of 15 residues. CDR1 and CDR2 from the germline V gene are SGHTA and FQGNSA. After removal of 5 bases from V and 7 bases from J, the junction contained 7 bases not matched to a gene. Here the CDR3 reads CASSVSGGAKNEQFF. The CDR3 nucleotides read TGTGCCAGCAGCGTTAGCGGGGGGGCCAAGAATGAGCAGTTCTTC. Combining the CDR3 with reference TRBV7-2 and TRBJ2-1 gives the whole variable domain GAGVSQSPSNKVTEKGKDVELRCDPISGHTALYWYRQSLGQGLEFLIYFQGNSAPDKSGLPSDRFSAERTGGSVSTLTIQRTQQEDSAVYLCASSVSGGAKNEQFFGPGTRLTVL.

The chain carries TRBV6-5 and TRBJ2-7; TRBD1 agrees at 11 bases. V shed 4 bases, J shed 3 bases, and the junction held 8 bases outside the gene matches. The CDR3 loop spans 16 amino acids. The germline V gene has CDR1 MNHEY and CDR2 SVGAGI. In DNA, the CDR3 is TGTGCCAGCAGTTCCGCGAGGACAGGGGGCGTCTACGAGCAGTACTTC. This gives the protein CASSSARTGGVYEQYF.

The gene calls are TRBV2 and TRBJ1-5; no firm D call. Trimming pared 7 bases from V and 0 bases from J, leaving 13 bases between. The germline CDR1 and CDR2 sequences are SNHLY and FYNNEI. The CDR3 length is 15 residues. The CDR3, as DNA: TGTGCCAGCACCTTTTACAGTTATAGCAATCAGCCCCAGCATTTT. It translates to CASTFYSYSNQPQHF.

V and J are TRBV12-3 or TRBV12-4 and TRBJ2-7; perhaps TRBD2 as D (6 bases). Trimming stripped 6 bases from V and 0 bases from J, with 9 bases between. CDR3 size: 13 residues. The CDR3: CASRDGGSYEQYF. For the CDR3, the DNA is TGTGCCAGCAGAGACGGGGGCTCCTACGAGCAGTACTTC.

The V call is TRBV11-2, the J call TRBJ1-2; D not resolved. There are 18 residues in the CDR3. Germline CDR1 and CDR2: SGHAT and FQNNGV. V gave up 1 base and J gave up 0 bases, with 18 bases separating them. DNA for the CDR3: TGTGCCAGCAGCTTAGGGAGGGTCCGATCGAGTGCTAACTATGGCTACACCTTC. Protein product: CASSLGRVRSSANYGYTF.

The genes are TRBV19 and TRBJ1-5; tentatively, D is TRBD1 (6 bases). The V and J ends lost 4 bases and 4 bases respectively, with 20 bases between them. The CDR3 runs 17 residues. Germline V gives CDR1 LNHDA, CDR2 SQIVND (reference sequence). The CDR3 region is CASSTRQVPRSNQPQHF. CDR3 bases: TGTGCCAGTAGTACGCGACAGGTTCCGCGTTCAAATCAGCCCCAGCATTTT.

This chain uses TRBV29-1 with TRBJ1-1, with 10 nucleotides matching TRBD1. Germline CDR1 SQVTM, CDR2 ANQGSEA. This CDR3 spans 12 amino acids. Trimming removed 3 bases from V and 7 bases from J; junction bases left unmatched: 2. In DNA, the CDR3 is TGCAGCGTTGAGACAGGGGGCTATGAAGCTTTCTTT. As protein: CSVETGGYEAFF.

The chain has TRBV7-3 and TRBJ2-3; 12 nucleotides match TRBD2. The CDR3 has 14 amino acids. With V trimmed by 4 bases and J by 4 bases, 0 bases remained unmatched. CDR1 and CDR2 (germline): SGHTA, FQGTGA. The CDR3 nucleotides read TGTGCCAGCAGCTCTAGCGGGGGGGCAGATACGCAGTATTTT. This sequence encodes CASSSSGGADTQYF.

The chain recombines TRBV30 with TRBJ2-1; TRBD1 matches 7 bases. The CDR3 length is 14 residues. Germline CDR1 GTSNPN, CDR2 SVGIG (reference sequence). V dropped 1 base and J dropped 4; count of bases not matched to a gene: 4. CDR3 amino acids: CAWSGDRIYNEQFF. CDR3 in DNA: TGTGCCTGGAGTGGGGACAGAATTTACAATGAGCAGTTCTTC.

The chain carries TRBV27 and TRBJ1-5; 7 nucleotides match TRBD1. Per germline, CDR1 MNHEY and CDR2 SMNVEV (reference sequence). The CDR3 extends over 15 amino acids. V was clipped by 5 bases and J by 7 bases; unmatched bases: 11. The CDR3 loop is CASSGLGQLGQPQHF. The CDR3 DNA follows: TGTGCCAGCAGTGGCCTGGGACAGCTGGGACAGCCCCAGCATTTT.

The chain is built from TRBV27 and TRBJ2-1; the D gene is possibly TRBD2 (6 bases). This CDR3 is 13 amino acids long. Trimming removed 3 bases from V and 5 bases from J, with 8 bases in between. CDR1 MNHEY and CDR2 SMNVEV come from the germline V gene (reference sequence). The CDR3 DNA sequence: TGTGCCAGCAGTTTGGGGACTCACAATGAGCAGTTCTTC. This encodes CASSLGTHNEQFF.

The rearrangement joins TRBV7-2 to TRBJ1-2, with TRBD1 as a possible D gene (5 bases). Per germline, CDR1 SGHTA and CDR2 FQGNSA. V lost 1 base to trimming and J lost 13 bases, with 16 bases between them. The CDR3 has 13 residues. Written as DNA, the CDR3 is TGTGCCAGCAGCTTAGTCTACAGGCAGACGATCACCTTC. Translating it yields CASSLVYRQTITF.

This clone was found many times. The CDR3 DNA is TGTGCCAGCAGTGAAGAGCTGGCAGGCCGGGAGACCCAGTACTTC. This sequence encodes CASSEELAGRETQYF. The rearrangement joins TRBV2 to TRBJ2-5; D call uncertain. This CDR3 has 15 amino acids. V was cut by 1 base and J by 5 bases, with 14 bases left in between. Germline lookup yields CDR1 SNHLY and CDR2 FYNNEI.

The CDR3: CASSYAGREQFF. The DNA for the CDR3 is TGTGCCAGCAGCTACGCGGGACGGGAGCAGTTCTTC. V and J are TRBV7-2 and TRBJ2-1; tentatively, D is TRBD2 (6 bases). This CDR3 comprises 12 residues. The germline V and J ends were trimmed by 4 bases and 10 bases, with 11 bases remaining between them. CDR1 is SGHTA, CDR2 FQGNSA, per germline.

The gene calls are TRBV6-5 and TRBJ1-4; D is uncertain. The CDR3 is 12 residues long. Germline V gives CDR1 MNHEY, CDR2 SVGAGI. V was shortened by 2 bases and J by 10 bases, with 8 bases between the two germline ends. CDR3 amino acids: CASSYIPGKLFF. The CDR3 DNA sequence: TGTGCCAGCAGTTACATCCCGGGAAAACTGTTTTTT.

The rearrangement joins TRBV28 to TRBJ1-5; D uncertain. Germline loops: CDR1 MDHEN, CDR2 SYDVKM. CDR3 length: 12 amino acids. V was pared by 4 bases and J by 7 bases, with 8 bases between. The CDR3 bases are TGTGCCAGCAGTTATGAGCGACAGCCCCAGCATTTT. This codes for CASSYERQPQHF.

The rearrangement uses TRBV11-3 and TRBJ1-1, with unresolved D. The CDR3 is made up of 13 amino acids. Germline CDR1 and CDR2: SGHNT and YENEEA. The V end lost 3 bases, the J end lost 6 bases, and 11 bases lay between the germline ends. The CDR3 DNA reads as TGTGCCAGCAGCTTTAATCGAGGAGCTGAAGCTTTCTTT. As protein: CASSFNRGAEAFF.

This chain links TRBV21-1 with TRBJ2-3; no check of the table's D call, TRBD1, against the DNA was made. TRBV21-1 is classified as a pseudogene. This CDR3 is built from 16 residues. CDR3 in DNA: TGTGCCAGCAGCAAAGTAGCTGGGACAGGGCTCTATACGCAGTATTTT. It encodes CASSKVAGTGLYTQYF.

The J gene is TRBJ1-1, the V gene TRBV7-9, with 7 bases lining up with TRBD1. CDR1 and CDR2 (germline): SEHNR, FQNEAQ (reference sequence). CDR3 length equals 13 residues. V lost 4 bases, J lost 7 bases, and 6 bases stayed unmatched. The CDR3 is CASSYYRGNEAFF. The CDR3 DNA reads TGTGCCAGCAGCTATTACAGGGGAAATGAAGCTTTCTTT. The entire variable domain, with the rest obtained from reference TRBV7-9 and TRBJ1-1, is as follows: DTGVSQNPRHKITKRGQNVTFRCDPISEHNRLYWYRQTLGQGPEFLTYFQNEAQLEKSRLLSDRFSAERPKGSFSTLEIQRTEQGDSAMYLCASSYYRGNEAFFGQGTRLTVV.

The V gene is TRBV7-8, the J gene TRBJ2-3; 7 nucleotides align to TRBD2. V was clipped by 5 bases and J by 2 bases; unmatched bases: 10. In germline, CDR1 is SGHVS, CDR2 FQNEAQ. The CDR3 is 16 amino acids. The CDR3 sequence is CASSNRDYSFTDTQYF. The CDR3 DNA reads TGTGCCAGCAGCAACCGGGACTACTCCTTCACAGATACGCAGTATTTT.

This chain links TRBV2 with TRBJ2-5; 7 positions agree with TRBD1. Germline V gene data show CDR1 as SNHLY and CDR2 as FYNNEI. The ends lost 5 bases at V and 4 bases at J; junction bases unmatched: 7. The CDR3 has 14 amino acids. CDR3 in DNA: TGTGCCAGCAGTTCTGGACAGGTCGGAGAGACCCAGTACTTC. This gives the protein CASSSGQVGETQYF.

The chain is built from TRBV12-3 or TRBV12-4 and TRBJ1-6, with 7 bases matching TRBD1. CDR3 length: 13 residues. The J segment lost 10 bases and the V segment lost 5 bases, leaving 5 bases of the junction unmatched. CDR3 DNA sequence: TGTGCCAGCAGTACAGGGGTGGGATCACCCCTCCACTTT. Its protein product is CASSTGVGSPLHF.

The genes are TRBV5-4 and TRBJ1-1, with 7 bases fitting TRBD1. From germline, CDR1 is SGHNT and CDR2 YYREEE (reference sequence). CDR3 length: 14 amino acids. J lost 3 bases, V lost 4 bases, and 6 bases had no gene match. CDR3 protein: CASSKSTGDTEAFF. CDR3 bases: TGTGCCAGCAGCAAATCAACAGGGGACACTGAAGCTTTCTTT.

CDR3 loop: CASSPLGQASNQPQHF. The CDR3 bases are TGTGCCAGCAGCCCATTGGGACAGGCCAGCAATCAGCCCCAGCATTTT. This chain uses TRBV5-8 with TRBJ1-5, with 8 bases matching TRBD1. V shed 4 bases, J shed 1 base, and the junction held 7 bases outside the gene matches. CDR3 length equals 16 residues. CDR1 and CDR2 (germline): SGHTS, YDEGEE.

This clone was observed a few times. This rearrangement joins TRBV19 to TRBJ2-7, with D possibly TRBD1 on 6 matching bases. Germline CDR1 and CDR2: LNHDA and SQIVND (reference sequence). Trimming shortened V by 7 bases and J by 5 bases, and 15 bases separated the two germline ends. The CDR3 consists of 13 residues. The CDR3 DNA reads TGTGCCAGTACCACAGGGTGGAGCGACGAGCAGTACTTC. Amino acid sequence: CASTTGWSDEQYF.

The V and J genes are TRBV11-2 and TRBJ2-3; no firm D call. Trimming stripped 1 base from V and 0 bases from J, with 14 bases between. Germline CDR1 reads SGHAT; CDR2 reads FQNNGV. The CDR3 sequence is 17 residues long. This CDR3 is CASSLVASRLSTDTQYF. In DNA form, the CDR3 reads TGTGCCAGCAGCTTAGTAGCCAGCAGACTGAGCACAGATACGCAGTATTTT.